This T cell receptor (beta chain) was documented in a study of blood T cell repertoires in COVID-19. Background on the study: Italy, Spain and the United States were the sources of the convalescent and acute COVID-19 samples. The analysed material was cDNA or gDNA that came from T cells, B-cell-depleted T cells, or PBMCs.

Per the study methods: From reference gene primer amplification, estimates of nucleated cell counts were derived. Some clones are missing from TCRdb's copy, which holds only in-frame ones; the method was immunoSEQ multiplex PCR. D and trimming were read from the DNA, whereas the V and J calls and clone size are those reported in that table. The table records about 190,000 clones, more than 80% of them present only once. The V gene's germline CDR1 is SGHDT and CDR2 YYEEEE. The V and J ends lost 0 bases and 3 bases, in that order; junction bases with no gene match: 6. CDR3 length: 17 residues. This chain joins TRBV5-6 and TRBJ2-3, with TRBD1 matching over 11 bases. The sample consisted of peripheral blood. The clonotype originates from a man aged 50-59 years with acute or convalescent COVID-19. The CDR3 reads CASSLELDRGQTDTQYF. CDR3 coding DNA: TGTGCCAGCAGCTTGGAGCTGGACAGGGGGCAGACAGATACGCAGTATTTT.